The clone carrying this T cell receptor (beta chain) was found many times. The sample belongs to a study of T cells of healthy individuals. Via MiXCR, TCRdb re-called the 5' RACE reads, giving one row per CDR3 protein. The table records tens of thousands of distinct CDR3 sequences, about a sixth of them present only once. The source of this sequence is a human donor in good health.

CDR3 sequence: CASSPTGGDSPLHF. CDR3 in DNA: TGTGCCAGCAGTCCAACAGGGGGAGATTCACCCCTCCACTTT. This chain joins TRBV2 and TRBJ1-6, with 8 bases aligning to TRBD1. There are 14 residues in the CDR3. With 5 bases clipped from V and 8 bases from J, the junction kept 5 bases outside the gene matches. Germline CDR1 reads SNHLY; CDR2 reads FYNNEI. The entire variable domain, with the rest obtained from reference TRBV2 and TRBJ1-6, is as follows: EPEVTQTPSHQVTQMGQEVILRCVPISNHLYFYWYRQILGQKVEFLVSFYNNEISEKSEIFDDQFSVERPDGSNFTLKIRSTKLEDSAMYFCASSPTGGDSPLHFGNGTRLTVT.